This T cell receptor beta chain appears in the sequencing data of a study of T cells in Graves' hyperthyroidism and ophthalmopathy. Overall study findings and caveats: In blood, most of the thyroid clonotypes expanded above 0.001 were also present.

Germline loops: CDR1 MNHNS, CDR2 SASEGT. The V end lost 6 bases, the J end lost 0 bases, and 15 bases lay between the germline ends. The CDR3 covers 16 residues. A few counts support this clonotype. Its antigen remains unidentified. Amplified regions were TCR beta CDR3 sequences from RNA transcripts. TCR CDR3 regions were first amplified by RT-PCR with HTBI primers. TCRdb re-analysed the multiplex PCR reads in MiXCR, keeping a single row per CDR3 protein. Of under 300,000 distinct CDR3 sequences listed, about 15% were seen once; the top ten hold 13%. Any patient presenting with uncontrolled infection, other autoimmune disease, pregnancy or lactation was left out. For the diagnoses, clinical symptoms, serum thyroxine and TRAb, thyroid ultrasound and orbital computed tomography were used.

The source of this sequence is a woman aged 40 to 50 with Graves' hyperthyroidism that later progressed to Graves' ophthalmopathy. The specimen was blood. The chain employs TRBV6-1 and TRBJ1-3, with D perhaps matching TRBD1 (6 bases). The CDR3 nucleotides read TGTGCCAGCAGCATCACCGGGACATCCTCTGGAAACACCATATATTTT. Its protein is CASSITGTSSGNTIYF.